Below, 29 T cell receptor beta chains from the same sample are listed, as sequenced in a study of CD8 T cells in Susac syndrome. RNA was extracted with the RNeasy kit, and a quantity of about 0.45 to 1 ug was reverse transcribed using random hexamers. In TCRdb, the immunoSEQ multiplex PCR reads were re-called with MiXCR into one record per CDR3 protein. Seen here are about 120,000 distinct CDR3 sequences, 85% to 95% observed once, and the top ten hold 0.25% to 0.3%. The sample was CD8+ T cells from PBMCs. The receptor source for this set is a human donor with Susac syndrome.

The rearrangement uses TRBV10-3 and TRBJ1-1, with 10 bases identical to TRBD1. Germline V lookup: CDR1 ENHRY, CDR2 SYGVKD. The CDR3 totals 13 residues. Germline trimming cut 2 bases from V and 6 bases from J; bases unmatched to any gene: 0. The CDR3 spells CAISEDRGPEAFF. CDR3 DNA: TGTGCCATCAGTGAGGACAGGGGGCCTGAAGCTTTCTTT.

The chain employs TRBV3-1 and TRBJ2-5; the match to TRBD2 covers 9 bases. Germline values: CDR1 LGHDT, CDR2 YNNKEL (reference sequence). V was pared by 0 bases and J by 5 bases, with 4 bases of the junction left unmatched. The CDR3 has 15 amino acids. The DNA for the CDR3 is TGTGCCAGCAGCCAAGAGTGGCTAGCGGGGGAGACCCAGTACTTC. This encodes CASSQEWLAGETQYF.

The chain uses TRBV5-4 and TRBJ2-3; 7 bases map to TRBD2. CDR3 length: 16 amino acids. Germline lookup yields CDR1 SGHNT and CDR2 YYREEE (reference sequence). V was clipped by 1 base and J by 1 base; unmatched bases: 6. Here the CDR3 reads CASSLKSSGGTDTQYF. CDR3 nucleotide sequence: TGTGCCAGCAGCTTGAAATCCAGCGGGGGCACAGATACGCAGTATTTT.

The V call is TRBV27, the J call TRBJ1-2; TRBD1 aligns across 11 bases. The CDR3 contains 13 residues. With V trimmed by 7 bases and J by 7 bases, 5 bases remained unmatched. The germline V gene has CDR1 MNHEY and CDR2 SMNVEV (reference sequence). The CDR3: CASTGQGASGYTF. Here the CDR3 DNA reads TGTGCCAGCACCGGACAGGGGGCATCTGGCTACACCTTC.

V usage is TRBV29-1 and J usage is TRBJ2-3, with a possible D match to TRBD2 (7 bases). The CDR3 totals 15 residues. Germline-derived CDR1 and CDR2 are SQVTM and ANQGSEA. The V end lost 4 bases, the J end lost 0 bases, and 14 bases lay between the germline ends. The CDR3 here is CSVVGRGPSTDTQYF. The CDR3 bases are TGCAGCGTTGTAGGGCGGGGGCCTAGCACAGATACGCAGTATTTT.

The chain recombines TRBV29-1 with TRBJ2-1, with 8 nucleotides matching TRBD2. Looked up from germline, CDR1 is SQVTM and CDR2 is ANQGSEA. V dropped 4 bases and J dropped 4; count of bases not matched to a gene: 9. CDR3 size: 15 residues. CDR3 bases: TGCAGCGTTGGGGGGCCACTAGCGGATTACAATGAGCAGTTCTTC. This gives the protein CSVGGPLADYNEQFF.

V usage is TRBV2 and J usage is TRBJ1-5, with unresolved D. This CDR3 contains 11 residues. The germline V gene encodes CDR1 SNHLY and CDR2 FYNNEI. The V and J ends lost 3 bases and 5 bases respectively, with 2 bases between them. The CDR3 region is CASSDDQPQHF. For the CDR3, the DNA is TGTGCCAGCAGTGACGATCAGCCCCAGCATTTT.

CDR3 nucleotides: TGTGCCAGCTGGGCAGGGCTCCACGAGCAGTACTTC. Encoded protein: CASWAGLHEQYF. The V call is TRBV27, the J call TRBJ2-7; possibly TRBD1 for D (5 bases). CDR1 is MNHEY, CDR2 SMNVEV, per germline (reference sequence). The CDR3 is 12 residues long. The V end lost 8 bases, the J end lost 5 bases, and 13 bases lay between the germline ends.

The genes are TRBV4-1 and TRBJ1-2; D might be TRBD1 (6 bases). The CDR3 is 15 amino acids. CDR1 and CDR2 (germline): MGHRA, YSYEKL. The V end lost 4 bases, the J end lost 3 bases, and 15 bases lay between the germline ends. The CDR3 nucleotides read TGCGCCAGCAGCCCAGGGGTCGGGTCTCACTATGGCTACACCTTC. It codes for CASSPGVGSHYGYTF.

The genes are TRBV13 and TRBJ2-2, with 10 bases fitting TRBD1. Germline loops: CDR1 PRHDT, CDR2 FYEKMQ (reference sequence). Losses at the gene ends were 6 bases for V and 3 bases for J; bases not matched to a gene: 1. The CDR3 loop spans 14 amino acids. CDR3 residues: CASRDRGDTGELFF. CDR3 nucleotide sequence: TGTGCCAGCAGGGACAGGGGGGACACCGGGGAGCTGTTTTTT.

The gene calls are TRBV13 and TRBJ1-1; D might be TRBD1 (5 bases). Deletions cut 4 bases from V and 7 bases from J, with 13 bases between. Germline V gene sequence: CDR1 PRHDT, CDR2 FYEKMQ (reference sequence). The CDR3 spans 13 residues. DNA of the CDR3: TGTGCCAGCAGCTCAGCACCACAGGTTGAAGCTTTCTTT. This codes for CASSSAPQVEAFF.

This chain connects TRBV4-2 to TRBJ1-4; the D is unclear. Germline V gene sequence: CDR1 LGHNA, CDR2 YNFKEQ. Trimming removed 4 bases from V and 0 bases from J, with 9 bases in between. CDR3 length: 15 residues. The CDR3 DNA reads TGTGCCAGCAGCCTCCGGCCGGCAACTAATGAAAAACTGTTTTTT. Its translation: CASSLRPATNEKLFF.

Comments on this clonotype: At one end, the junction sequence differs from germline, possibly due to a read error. The CDR3 sequence: CASRVGGPLGNQPQHF. DNA for the CDR3: TGTGCCAGCCGCGTAGGGGGACCCTTGGGCAATCAGCCCCAGCATTTT. The rearrangement links TRBV9 to TRBJ1-5, with D perhaps TRBD1 (6 bases). Germline CDR1 SGDLS, CDR2 YYNGEE. This CDR3 is built from 16 residues.

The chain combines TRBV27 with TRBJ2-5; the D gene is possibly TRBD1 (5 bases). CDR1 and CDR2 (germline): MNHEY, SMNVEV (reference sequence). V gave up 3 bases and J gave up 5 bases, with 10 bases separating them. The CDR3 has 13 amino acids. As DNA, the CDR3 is TGTGCCAGCAGTTTTAGGGGCCGGGAGACCCAGTACTTC. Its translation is CASSFRGRETQYF.

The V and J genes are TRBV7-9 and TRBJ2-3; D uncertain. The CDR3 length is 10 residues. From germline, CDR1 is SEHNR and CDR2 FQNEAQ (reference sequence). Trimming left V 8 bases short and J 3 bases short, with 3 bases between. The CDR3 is CASETDTQYF. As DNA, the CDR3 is TGTGCCAGCGAAACAGATACGCAGTATTTT.

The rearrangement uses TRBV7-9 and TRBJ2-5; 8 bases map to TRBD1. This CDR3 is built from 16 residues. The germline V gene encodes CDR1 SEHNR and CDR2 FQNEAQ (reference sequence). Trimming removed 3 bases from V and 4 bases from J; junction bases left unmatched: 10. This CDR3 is CASSLSKDRATETQYF. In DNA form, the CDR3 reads TGTGCCAGCAGCTTGTCCAAGGACAGGGCTACAGAGACCCAGTACTTC.

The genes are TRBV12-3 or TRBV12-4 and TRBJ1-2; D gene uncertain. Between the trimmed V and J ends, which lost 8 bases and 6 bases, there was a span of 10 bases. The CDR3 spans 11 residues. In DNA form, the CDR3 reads TGTGCCAGCGGAGTGACGGATGGCTACACCTTC. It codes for CASGVTDGYTF.

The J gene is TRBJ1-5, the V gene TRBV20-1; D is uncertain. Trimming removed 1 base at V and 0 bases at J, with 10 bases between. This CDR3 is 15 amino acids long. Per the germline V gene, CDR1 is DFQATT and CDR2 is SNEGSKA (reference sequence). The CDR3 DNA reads TGCAGTGCTAGAGGCGGGGTGGATAGCAATCAGCCCCAGCATTTT. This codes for CSARGGVDSNQPQHF.

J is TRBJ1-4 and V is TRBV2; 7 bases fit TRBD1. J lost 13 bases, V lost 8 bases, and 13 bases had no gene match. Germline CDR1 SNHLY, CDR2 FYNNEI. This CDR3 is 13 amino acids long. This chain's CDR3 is CASSGTEGIGLFF. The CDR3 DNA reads TGTGCCAGCTCCGGGACAGAGGGTATAGGACTGTTTTTT.

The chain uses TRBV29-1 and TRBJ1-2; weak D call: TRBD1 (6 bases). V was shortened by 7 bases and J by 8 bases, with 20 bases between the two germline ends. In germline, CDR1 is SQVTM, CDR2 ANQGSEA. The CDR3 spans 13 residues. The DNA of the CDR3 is TGCAGCGATTACGACAGGCCCAACGAGGGCTACACCTTC. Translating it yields CSDYDRPNEGYTF.

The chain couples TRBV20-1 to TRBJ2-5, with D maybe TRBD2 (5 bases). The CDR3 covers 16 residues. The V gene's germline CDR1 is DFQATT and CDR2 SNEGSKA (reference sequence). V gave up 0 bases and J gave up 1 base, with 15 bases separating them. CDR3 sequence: CSARDYARGGQETQYF. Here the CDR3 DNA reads TGCAGTGCTAGAGACTATGCCCGTGGAGGCCAAGAGACCCAGTACTTC.

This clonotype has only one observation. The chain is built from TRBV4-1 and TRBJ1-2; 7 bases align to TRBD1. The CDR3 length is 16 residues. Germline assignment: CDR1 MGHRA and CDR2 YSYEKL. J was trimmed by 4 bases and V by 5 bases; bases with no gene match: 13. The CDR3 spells CASSYRTGGDAYGYTF. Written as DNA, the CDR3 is TGCGCCAGCAGCTATCGGACAGGTGGGGATGCCTATGGCTACACCTTC.

CDR3 region: CASSQDPGQPQHF. The CDR3 region has the DNA TGTGCCAGCAGCCAAGATCCGGGCCAGCCCCAGCATTTT. The J gene is TRBJ1-5, the V gene TRBV4-2; D is ambiguous. V lost 0 bases to trimming and J lost 7 bases, with 7 bases between them. Germline lookup yields CDR1 LGHNA and CDR2 YNFKEQ. The CDR3 has 13 amino acids.

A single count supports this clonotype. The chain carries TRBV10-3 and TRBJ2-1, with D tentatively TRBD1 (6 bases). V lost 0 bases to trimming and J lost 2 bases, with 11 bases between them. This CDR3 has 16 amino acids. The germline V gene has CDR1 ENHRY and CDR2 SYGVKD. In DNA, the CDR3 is TGTGCCATCAGTGAGTCGGGGGCACGAGCCTACAATGAGCAGTTCTTC. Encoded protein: CAISESGARAYNEQFF.

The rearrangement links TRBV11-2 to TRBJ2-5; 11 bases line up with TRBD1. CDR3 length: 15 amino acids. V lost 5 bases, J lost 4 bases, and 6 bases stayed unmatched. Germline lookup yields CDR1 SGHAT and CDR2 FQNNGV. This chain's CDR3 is CASSPGQGARETQYF. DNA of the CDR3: TGTGCCAGCAGCCCTGGACAGGGGGCGAGAGAGACCCAGTACTTC.

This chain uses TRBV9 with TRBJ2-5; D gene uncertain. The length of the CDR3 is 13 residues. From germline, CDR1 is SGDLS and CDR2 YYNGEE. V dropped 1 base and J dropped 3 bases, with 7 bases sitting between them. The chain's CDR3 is CASSVSPEETQYF. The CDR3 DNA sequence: TGTGCCAGCAGCGTATCCCCTGAAGAGACCCAGTACTTC.

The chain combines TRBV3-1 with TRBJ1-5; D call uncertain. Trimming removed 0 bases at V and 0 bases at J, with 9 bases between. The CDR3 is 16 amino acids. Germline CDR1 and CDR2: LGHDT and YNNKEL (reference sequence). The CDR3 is CASSQDIGPSNQPQHF. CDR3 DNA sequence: TGTGCCAGCAGCCAAGATATTGGCCCTAGCAATCAGCCCCAGCATTTT.

CDR3 in amino acids: CASSFYTEAFF. The DNA for the CDR3 is TGTGCCAGCAGTTTTTACACTGAAGCTTTCTTT. This chain connects TRBV12-3 or TRBV12-4 to TRBJ1-1; no firm D call. The CDR3 has 11 residues. V was pared by 3 bases and J by 3 bases, with 2 bases between.

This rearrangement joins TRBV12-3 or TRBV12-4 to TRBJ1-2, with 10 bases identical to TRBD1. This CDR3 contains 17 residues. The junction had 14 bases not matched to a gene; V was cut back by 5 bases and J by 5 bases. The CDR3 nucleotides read TGTGCCAGCAGTCCAGGACATGATGGGGGACAGGGGTATGGCTACACCTTC. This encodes CASSPGHDGGQGYGYTF.